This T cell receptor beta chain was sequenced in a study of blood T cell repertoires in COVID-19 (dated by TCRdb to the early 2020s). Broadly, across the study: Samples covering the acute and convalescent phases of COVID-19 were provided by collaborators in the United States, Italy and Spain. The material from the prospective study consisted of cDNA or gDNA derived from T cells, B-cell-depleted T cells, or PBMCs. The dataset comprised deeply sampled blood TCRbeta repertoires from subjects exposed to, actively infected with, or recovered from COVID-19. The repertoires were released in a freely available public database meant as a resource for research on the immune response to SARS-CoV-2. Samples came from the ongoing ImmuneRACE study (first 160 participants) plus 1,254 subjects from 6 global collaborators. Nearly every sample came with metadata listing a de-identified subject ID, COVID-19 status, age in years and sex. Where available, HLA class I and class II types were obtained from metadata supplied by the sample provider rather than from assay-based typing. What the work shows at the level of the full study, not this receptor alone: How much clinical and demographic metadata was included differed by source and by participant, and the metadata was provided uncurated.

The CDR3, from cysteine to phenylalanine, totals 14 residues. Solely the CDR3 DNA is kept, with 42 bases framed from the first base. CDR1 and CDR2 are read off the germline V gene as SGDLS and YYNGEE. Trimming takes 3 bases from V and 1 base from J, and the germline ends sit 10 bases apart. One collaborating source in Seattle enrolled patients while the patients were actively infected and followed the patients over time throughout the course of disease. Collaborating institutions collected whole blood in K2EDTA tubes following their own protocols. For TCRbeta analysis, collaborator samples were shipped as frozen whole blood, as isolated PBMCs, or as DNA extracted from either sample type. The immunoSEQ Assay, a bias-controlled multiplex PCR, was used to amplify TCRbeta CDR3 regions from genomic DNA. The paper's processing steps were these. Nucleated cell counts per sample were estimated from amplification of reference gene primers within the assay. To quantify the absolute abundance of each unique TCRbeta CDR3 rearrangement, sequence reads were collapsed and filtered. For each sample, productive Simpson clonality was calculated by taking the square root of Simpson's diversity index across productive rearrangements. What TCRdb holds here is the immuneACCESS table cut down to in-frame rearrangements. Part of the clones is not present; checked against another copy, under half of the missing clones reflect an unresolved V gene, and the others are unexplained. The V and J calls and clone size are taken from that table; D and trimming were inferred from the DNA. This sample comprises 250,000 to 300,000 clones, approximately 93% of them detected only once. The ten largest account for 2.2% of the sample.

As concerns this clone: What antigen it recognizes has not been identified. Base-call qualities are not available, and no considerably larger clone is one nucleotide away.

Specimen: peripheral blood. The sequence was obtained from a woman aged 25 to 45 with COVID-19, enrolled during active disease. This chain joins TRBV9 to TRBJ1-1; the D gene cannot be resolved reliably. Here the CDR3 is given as CASSGPGENTEAFF. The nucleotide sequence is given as TGTGCCAGCAGCGGACCCGGGGAGAACACTGAAGCTTTCTTT.